These T cell receptor beta chains were read from a single sample in a study of PD-1 blockade in classical Hodgkin lymphoma. Clones were read by immunoSEQ multiplex PCR, and TCRdb kept only the in-frame ones, dropping some. The profile shows tens of thousands of clones, under 85% of them singletons. The specimen comprised peripheral blood mononuclear cells (PBMCs), sampled before the fourth cycle of nivolumab. These receptors were obtained from a human donor with classical Hodgkin lymphoma. The CDR3 runs from the conserved cysteine through the conserved F or W. Each record gives: D gene, clone size, V gene, J gene, CDR3 protein, CDR3 DNA. D genes are given only for firm matches. Part of the rows lack a size; the others show once, few, many or a class for expanded clones.

-	-	TRBV19	TRBJ1-1	CASSGPGTVNTEAFF	TGTGCCAGTAGTGGACCCGGGACGGTGAACACTGAAGCTTTCTTT
TRBD2	-	TRBV30	TRBJ2-1	CAWSETSGWREQFF	TGTGCCTGGAGTGAGACTAGCGGGTGGAGAGAGCAGTTCTTC
-	-	TRBV5-6	TRBJ1-3	CASSLATGRGGNTIYF	TGTGCCAGCAGCTTGGCCACAGGCAGAGGAGGAAACACCATATATTTT
-	-	TRBV29-1	TRBJ2-5	CSVGTTETQYF	TGCAGCGTTGGGACCACAGAGACCCAGTACTTC
TRBD1	once	TRBV19	TRBJ1-1	CASSPGTGVWMNTEAFF	TGTGCCAGTAGTCCCGGGACAGGGGTATGGATGAACACTGAAGCTTTCTTT
TRBD2	-	TRBV27	TRBJ2-3	CASSLWTRADTQYF	TGTGCCAGCAGTTTATGGACTAGGGCAGATACGCAGTATTTT
TRBD2	once	TRBV9	TRBJ2-5	CASSVLSLAGGGETQYF	TGTGCCAGCAGCGTACTTTCCTTAGCGGGCGGGGGAGAGACCCAGTACTTC
-	-	TRBV2	TRBJ1-2	CASRGLFYGYTF	TGTGCCAGCAGGGGGCTCTTCTATGGCTACACCTTC
TRBD2	-	TRBV7-2	TRBJ2-3	CASSLEGGSLNTQYF	TGTGCCAGCAGCTTAGAAGGCGGGAGTTTGAATACGCAGTATTTT
-	once	TRBV4-2	TRBJ2-2	CASSQVARVAGELFF	TGTGCCAGCAGCCAAGTTGCGAGGGTAGCCGGGGAGCTGTTTTTT
TRBD1	-	TRBV28	TRBJ1-5	CASRITGGLGNQPQHF	TGTGCCAGCAGGATAACAGGGGGCCTTGGCAATCAGCCCCAGCATTTT
TRBD2	-	TRBV7-9	TRBJ2-3	CASIISGGYTDTQYF	TGTGCCAGCATCATTAGCGGGGGATACACAGATACGCAGTATTTT
-	-	TRBV15	TRBJ2-7	CATSRGVLGTYEQYF	TGTGCCACCAGCAGAGGGGTGTTGGGTACGTACGAGCAGTACTTC
-	-	TRBV30	TRBJ2-3	CAWGRGDGLTDTQYF	TGTGCCTGGGGCCGCGGGGACGGACTCACAGATACGCAGTATTTT
TRBD1	few	TRBV5-4	TRBJ2-3	CASSLSGGGTDTQYF	TGTGCCAGCAGCTTGTCAGGGGGCGGCACAGATACGCAGTATTTT
TRBD1	-	TRBV7-9	TRBJ2-4	CASSPSGTGMENIQYF	TGTGCCAGCAGCCCTTCCGGGACAGGGATGGAGAACATTCAGTACTTC
TRBD1	-	TRBV7-2	TRBJ1-5	CASSLGTGGNQPQHF	TGTGCCAGCAGCTTAGGGACAGGGGGCAATCAGCCCCAGCATTTT
TRBD2	-	TRBV5-1	TRBJ2-1	CASSLGLAGAYEQFF	TGCGCCAGCAGCTTGGGACTAGCGGGAGCGTATGAGCAGTTCTTC
-	few	TRBV5-1	TRBJ2-5	CASGVGTQNQETQYF	TGCGCCAGCGGGGTCGGGACTCAGAACCAAGAGACCCAGTACTTC
TRBD2	-	TRBV7-6	TRBJ2-3	CASSLGLALDTDTQYF	TGTGCCAGCAGCTTAGGACTAGCACTAGACACAGATACGCAGTATTTT
-	-	TRBV29-1	TRBJ2-2	CSVAVSGMSTGELFF	TGCAGCGTTGCAGTGTCAGGGATGAGCACCGGGGAGCTGTTTTTT
-	-	TRBV5-8	TRBJ2-3	CASSFQAGQMDTQYF	TGTGCCAGCAGCTTCCAGGCCGGCCAGATGGATACGCAGTATTTT
-	-	TRBV4-1	TRBJ2-7	CASSGTLSYEQYF	TGCGCCAGCAGCGGGACCCTCTCCTACGAGCAGTACTTC
TRBD2	-	TRBV4-1	TRBJ2-1	CASSPTGTSGSRGQFF	TGCGCCAGCAGCCCGACCGGGACTAGCGGATCCCGAGGGCAGTTCTTC
TRBD2	-	TRBV10-3	TRBJ2-1	CAINIAGVGEQFF	TGTGCCATCAACATAGCGGGAGTTGGTGAGCAGTTCTTC
TRBD2	-	TRBV10-3	TRBJ2-1	CAISESPAGDSYNEQFF	TGTGCCATCAGTGAGTCGCCAGCGGGAGACTCCTACAATGAGCAGTTCTTC
TRBD1	-	TRBV6-6	TRBJ1-4	CASSYSGTANEKLFF	TGTGCCAGCAGTTACTCGGGGACAGCAAATGAAAAACTGTTTTTT
TRBD1	once	TRBV4-2	TRBJ1-2	CASSQEQGTNYGYTF	TGTGCCAGCAGCCAAGAACAGGGGACGAACTATGGCTACACCTTC
TRBD2	once	TRBV18	TRBJ2-2	CASSPLTRRLAGGPRTGELFF	TGTGCCAGCTCACCACTTACCAGAAGACTAGCGGGAGGGCCTCGGACCGGGGAGCTGTTTTTT
-	-	TRBV6-5	TRBJ1-1	CASSAGEGWAEAFF	TGTGCCAGCAGTGCGGGTGAGGGTTGGGCTGAAGCTTTCTTT
TRBD1	-	TRBV30	TRBJ1-1	CAWSAPGTDKAFF	TGTGCCTGGAGCGCTCCCGGGACAGACAAAGCTTTCTTT
-	-	TRBV6-4	TRBJ2-7	CASSDTGGAREQYF	TGTGCCAGCAGTGATACGGGTGGTGCTCGGGAGCAGTACTTC
TRBD1	once	TRBV7-7	TRBJ2-5	CASSLDRGPQETQYF	TGTGCCAGCAGCTTAGACAGGGGCCCACAAGAGACCCAGTACTTC
TRBD1	-	TRBV5-4	TRBJ2-7	CASSPDRSYEQYF	TGTGCCAGCAGCCCGGACAGGAGCTACGAGCAGTACTTC
-	-	TRBV25-1	TRBJ2-6	CASSGISGANVLTF	TGTGCCAGCAGCGGGATCTCTGGGGCCAACGTCCTGACTTTC
TRBD2	-	TRBV27	TRBJ2-1	CASSTGLAGGLSYNEQFF	TGTGCCAGCAGTACCGGACTAGCGGGAGGGCTATCCTACAATGAGCAGTTCTTC
-	-	TRBV28	TRBJ2-7	CASSLLGRMGSHEQYF	TGTGCCAGCAGTTTGCTCGGTAGAATGGGGTCCCACGAGCAGTACTTC
TRBD2	-	TRBV14	TRBJ2-3	CASSPLAGDVAQYF	TGTGCCAGCAGCCCACTAGCGGGAGATGTTGCGCAGTATTTT
TRBD1	once	TRBV27	TRBJ1-2	CASVRTGGASGYTF	TGTGCCAGCGTGAGGACAGGGGGCGCGTCTGGCTACACCTTC
TRBD1	-	TRBV10-3	TRBJ1-3	CAISGQGASRDTIYF	TGTGCCATCAGCGGACAGGGGGCGAGTCGGGACACCATATATTTT
-	once	TRBV6-5	TRBJ1-1	CASSYWAGSMNTEAFF	TGTGCCAGCAGTTATTGGGCAGGGTCCATGAACACTGAAGCTTTCTTT
-	-	TRBV5-1	TRBJ2-1	CASSLTDPSHEQFF	TGCGCCAGCAGCCTCACGGACCCCTCCCACGAGCAGTTCTTC
-	-	TRBV9	TRBJ2-5	CASSVQTQETQYF	TGTGCCAGCAGCGTACAGACCCAAGAGACCCAGTACTTC
-	-	TRBV7-3	TRBJ1-2	CASSPNRGPYGYTF	TGTGCCAGCAGCCCGAATCGGGGGCCATATGGCTACACCTTC
-	-	TRBV19	TRBJ1-1	CASSTGYENTEAFF	TGTGCCAGCTCTACAGGGTACGAGAACACTGAAGCTTTCTTT
-	-	TRBV19	TRBJ1-5	CASSEFKGNQPQHF	TGTGCCAGTAGTGAGTTCAAAGGGAATCAGCCCCAGCATTTT
-	-	TRBV7-2	TRBJ1-1	CASSLAGGYTEAFF	TGTGCCAGCAGCTTAGCCGGGGGGTACACTGAAGCTTTCTTT
-	-	TRBV7-9	TRBJ2-7	CASSFEGEQYF	TGTGCCAGCAGCTTTGAGGGGGAGCAGTACTTC
-	-	TRBV19	TRBJ2-2	CASSIGLWELFF	TGTGCCAGTAGTATTGGTTTGTGGGAGCTGTTTTTT
-	-	TRBV30	TRBJ2-7	CAWSVLGGEQYF	TGTGCCTGGAGTGTACTAGGGGGCGAGCAGTACTTC
-	-	TRBV19	TRBJ1-5	CASSIMGLMNQPQHF	TGTGCCAGTAGTATAATGGGACTCATGAATCAGCCCCAGCATTTT
TRBD2	-	TRBV10-3	TRBJ2-1	CAISVRELAGEANEQFF	TGTGCCATCAGTGTCCGGGAGCTAGCGGGAGAGGCAAATGAGCAGTTCTTC
-	-	TRBV6-1	TRBJ2-6	CASSEVTSGANVLTF	TGTGCCAGCAGTGAAGTTACTAGCGGGGCCAACGTCCTGACTTTC
-	-	TRBV6-5	TRBJ1-2	CASSSQAFLGGYTF	TGTGCCAGCAGCTCTCAGGCTTTTTTAGGGGGCTACACCTTC